Listed below are T cell receptor beta chains from one sample, sequenced in a study of blood T cell repertoires in COVID-19. TCRdb's table, derived via immunoSEQ multiplex PCR, lists solely in-frame clones and lacks some. The sample lists some 240,000 clones; 70% to 90% were seen once. The sample consisted of PBMCs or T cells enriched from blood (not recorded which). The receptors shown here come from a woman in her thirties or forties with acute COVID-19. The CDR3 runs from the conserved cysteine through the conserved F or W. Fields, in order: J gene, V gene, CDR3 protein.

TRBJ2-1 | TRBV6-2/TRBV6-3 | CASSRTSGTYNEQFF
TRBJ2-1 | TRBV5-4 | CASSKGLAENNEQFF
TRBJ2-1 | TRBV11-2 | CASSLGSLAGDEQFF
TRBJ1-2 | TRBV10-3 | CAISELGTGAAGYTF
TRBJ1-5 | TRBV12-3/TRBV12-4 | CASSQGSQPQHF
TRBJ2-7 | TRBV5-4 | CASSLVAGVVYEQYF
TRBJ1-1 | TRBV19 | CATNHGQGPFF
TRBJ2-1 | TRBV27 | CASSGLVNEQFF
TRBJ2-7 | TRBV6-5 | CASSYSSSGRAYEQYF
TRBJ2-7 | TRBV25-1 | CASSLTSGTYEQYF
TRBJ1-1 | TRBV7-9 | CASSSTQGGDTEAFF
TRBJ2-2 | TRBV11-2 | CASSLVRQTTGELFF
TRBJ2-3 | TRBV5-1 | CASSPHTRLGTDTQYF